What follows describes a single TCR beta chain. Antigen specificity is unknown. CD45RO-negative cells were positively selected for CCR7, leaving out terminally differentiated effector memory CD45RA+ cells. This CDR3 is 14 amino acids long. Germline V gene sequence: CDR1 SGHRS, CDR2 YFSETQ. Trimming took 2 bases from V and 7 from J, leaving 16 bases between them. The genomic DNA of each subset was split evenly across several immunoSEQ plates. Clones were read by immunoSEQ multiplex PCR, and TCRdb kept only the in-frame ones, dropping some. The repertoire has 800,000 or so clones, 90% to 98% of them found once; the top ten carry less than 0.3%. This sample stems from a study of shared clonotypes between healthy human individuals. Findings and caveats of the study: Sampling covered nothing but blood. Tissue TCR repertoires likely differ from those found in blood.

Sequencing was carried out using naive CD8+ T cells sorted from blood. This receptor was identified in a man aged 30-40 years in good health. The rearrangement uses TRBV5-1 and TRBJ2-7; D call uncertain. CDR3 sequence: CASSFEQTLGEQYF. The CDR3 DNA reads TGCGCCAGCAGCTTTGAACAAACCCTAGGAGAGCAGTACTTC.